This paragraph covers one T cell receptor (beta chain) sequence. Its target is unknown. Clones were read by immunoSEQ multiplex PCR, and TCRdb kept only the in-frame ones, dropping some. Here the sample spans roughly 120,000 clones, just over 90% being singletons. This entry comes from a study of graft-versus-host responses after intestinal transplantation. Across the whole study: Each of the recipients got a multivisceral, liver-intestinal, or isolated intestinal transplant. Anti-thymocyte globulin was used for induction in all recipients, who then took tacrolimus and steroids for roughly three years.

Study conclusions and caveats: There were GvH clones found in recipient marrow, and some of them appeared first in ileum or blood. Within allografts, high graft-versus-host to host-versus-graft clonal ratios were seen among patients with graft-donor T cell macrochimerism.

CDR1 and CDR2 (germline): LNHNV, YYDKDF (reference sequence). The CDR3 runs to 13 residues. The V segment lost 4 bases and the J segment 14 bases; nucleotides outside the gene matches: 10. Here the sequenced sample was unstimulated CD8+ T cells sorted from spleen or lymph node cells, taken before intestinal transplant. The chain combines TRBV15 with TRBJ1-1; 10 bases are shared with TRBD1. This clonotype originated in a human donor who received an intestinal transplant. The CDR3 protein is CATSTDRGRLDFF. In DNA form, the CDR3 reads TGTGCCACCAGCACCGACAGGGGGCGGTTGGACTTCTTT.